The next 7 T cell receptor beta chains were all read from a single sample in a study of cytomegalovirus exposure and HLA in healthy donors (dated by TCRdb to 2015 to 2018). Library preparation used the immunoSEQ multiplex PCR assay. For the multiplex PCR, a mixture combining 60 forward primers for TCR Vbeta segments and 13 reverse primers for TCR Jbeta segments was used. TCRdb stores this immuneACCESS table with in-frame sequences only. Part of the clones is absent; in the studies checked, under half of the shortfall reflects unresolved V genes, and no reason is known for the rest. The sample records around 190,000 clones, 81% of which are singletons. Around 1.9% of the sample is in the top ten clones. The sequencing sample was made of PBMCs. These receptors all come from a man aged 18 to 29 in good health and CMV-seronegative.

The chain combines TRBV5-1 with TRBJ2-7; 7 positions match TRBD1. J gave up 5 bases and V 2 bases, and 13 bases lay outside the gene matches. Germline V gene data show CDR1 as SGHRS and CDR2 as YFSETQ. This CDR3 has 16 amino acids. Here the CDR3 DNA reads TGCGCCAGCAGCTTACAGGGGTTCACCGAGGAGGACGAGCAGTACTTC. Its protein is CASSLQGFTEEDEQYF.

J is TRBJ2-1 and V is TRBV5-6; tentatively, D is TRBD2 (6 bases). This CDR3 spans 15 amino acids. V lost 4 bases to trimming and J lost 2 bases, with 13 bases between them. CDR1 is SGHDT, CDR2 YYEEEE, per germline. CDR3 nucleotides: TGTGCCAGCAGCACTGGACTACCCCCCTACAATGAGCAGTTCTTC. Amino acids: CASSTGLPPYNEQFF.

This chain links TRBV10-3 with TRBJ2-1, with TRBD2 matching 7 bases. This CDR3 is 14 amino acids long. Germline V CDR1 and CDR2: ENHRY, SYGVKD. J gave up 10 bases and V 4 bases, and 10 bases lay outside the gene matches. The CDR3 DNA reads as TGTGCCATCAGTGTTATGGTCAACGGGGGGGAGCAGTTCTTC. Its protein product is CAISVMVNGGEQFF.

V is TRBV30 and J is TRBJ1-4; 9 bases map to TRBD1. The V and J ends lost 7 bases and 7 bases, in that order; junction bases with no gene match: 13. Germline V gene sequence: CDR1 GTSNPN, CDR2 SVGIG (reference sequence). The CDR3 loop spans 15 amino acids. CDR3 nucleotide sequence: TGTGCCTTTGGGACAGGGAGAGGATTGGGTGAAAAACTGTTTTTT. Translation: CAFGTGRGLGEKLFF.

The chain joins TRBV11-3 to TRBJ1-3, with D maybe TRBD1 (5 bases). Germline-derived CDR1 and CDR2 are SGHNT and YENEEA. The CDR3 has 16 residues. V was cut by 7 bases and J by 0 bases, with 16 bases left in between. DNA for the CDR3: TGTGCCAGCATTCCTTCAGGGCACCTCTCTGGAAACACCATATATTTT. It is translated as CASIPSGHLSGNTIYF.

This chain's CDR3 is CASSPTGQGARQNIQYF. CDR3 nucleotides: TGTGCCAGCAGCCCAACCGGACAGGGCGCGCGTCAAAACATTCAGTACTTC. This chain links TRBV5-6 with TRBJ2-4; 8 bases line up with TRBD1. Per the germline V gene, CDR1 is SGHDT and CDR2 is YYEEEE. V trimming: 4 bases; J trimming: 5 bases; junction bases outside the gene matches: 14. The CDR3 covers 17 residues. Using reference TRBV5-6 and TRBJ2-4 for the parts outside the CDR3, the full variable domain is DAGVTQSPTHLIKTRGQQVTLRCSPKSGHDTVSWYQQALGQGPQFIFQYYEEEERQRGNFPDRFSGHQFPNYSSELNVNALLLGDSALYLCASSPTGQGARQNIQYFGAGTRLSVL.

The CDR3 region is CASSITNFGETQYF. The CDR3 DNA reads as TGTGCCAGTAGTATTACAAACTTCGGGGAGACCCAGTACTTC. This rearrangement joins TRBV19 to TRBJ2-5; D is undetermined. The germline V gene has CDR1 LNHDA and CDR2 SQIVND (reference sequence). V was pared by 3 bases and J by 5 bases, with 13 bases between. The CDR3 has 14 residues.